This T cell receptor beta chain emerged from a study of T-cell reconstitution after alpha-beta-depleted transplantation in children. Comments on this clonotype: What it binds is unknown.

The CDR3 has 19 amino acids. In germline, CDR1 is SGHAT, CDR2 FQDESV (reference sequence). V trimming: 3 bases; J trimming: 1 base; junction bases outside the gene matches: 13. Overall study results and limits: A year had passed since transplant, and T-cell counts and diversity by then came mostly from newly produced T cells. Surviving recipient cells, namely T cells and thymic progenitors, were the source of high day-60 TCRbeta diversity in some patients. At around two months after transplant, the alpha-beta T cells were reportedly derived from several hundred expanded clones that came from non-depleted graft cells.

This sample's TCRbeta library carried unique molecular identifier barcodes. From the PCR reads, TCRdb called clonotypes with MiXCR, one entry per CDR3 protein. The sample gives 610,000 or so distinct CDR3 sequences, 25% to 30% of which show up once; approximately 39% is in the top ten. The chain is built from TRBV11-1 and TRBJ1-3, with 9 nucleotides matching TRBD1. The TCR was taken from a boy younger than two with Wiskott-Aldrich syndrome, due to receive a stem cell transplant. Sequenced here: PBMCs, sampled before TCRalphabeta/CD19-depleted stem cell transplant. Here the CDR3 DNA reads TGTGCCAGCAGCTTGGACAGGGGAACCACTCTTCGGTCTGGAAACACCATATATTTT. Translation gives CASSLDRGTTLRSGNTIYF.